In this sample, the clone carrying this T cell receptor beta chain turned up many times. What it recognizes is unknown. These data come from a study of neurological immune-mediated disorders. MiXCR, run by TCRdb on the 5' RACE reads, gives a single entry per CDR3 protein. Seen here are 30,000 to 45,000 distinct CDR3 sequences, approximately 4.4% observed once, and the top ten hold 9% to 10%. Germline V gives CDR1 SGDLS, CDR2 YYNGEE. The CDR3 is 15 residues long. V lost 0 bases and J 3 bases, leaving 12 bases between the germline ends. Whole-study results and caveats: Private repertoires in all groups were suggested by the finding that expanded clones across subjects shared no CDR3 amino acid sequences. In HTLV-1-associated myelopathy, TCR clonal expansion was greatest, whereas multiple sclerosis had the least, falling below healthy controls.

Input was some 1 million sorted T cells, either CD4+ or CD8+. This TCR derives from a man aged 18 to 30 in good health. The chain combines TRBV9 with TRBJ1-2; tentative D call: TRBD1 (5 bases). The sequencing input was CD4+ T cells from blood. CDR3 sequence reads: CASSVALGADYGYTF. CDR3 nucleotide sequence: TGTGCCAGCAGCGTAGCCCTAGGGGCGGACTATGGCTACACCTTC.